One sample yielded the 18 T cell receptor beta chains listed below, sequenced in a study of OX40 agonist ivuxolimab in advanced cancers. TCRdb's copy holds only in-frame clones and misses some; the assay was immunoSEQ multiplex PCR. Of some 14,000 clones in the sample, around 77% were seen once. Sequenced material: CD4+ or CD8+ T cells sorted from blood, taken in a trial of the OX40 agonist ivuxolimab. These receptors were taken from an adult with an advanced solid tumor such as melanoma, head and neck, liver or kidney cancer.

This clone was found a few times. The genes are TRBV19 and TRBJ2-1; perhaps TRBD2 as D (6 bases). V lost 3 bases to trimming and J lost 2 bases, with 14 bases between them. The V gene's germline CDR1 is LNHDA and CDR2 SQIVND (reference sequence). The CDR3 covers 16 residues. The CDR3 reads CASSMGGRPAYNEQFF. The CDR3 nucleotides are TGTGCCAGTAGTATGGGTGGGAGGCCAGCCTACAATGAGCAGTTCTTC.

The V call is TRBV7-9, the J call TRBJ1-3; the D gene is possibly TRBD1 (6 bases). CDR1 is SEHNR, CDR2 FQNEAQ, per germline (reference sequence). There are 14 residues in the CDR3. Trimming pared 4 bases from V and 4 bases from J, leaving 11 bases between. CDR3 sequence: CASSSTGTGNTIYF. CDR3 bases: TGTGCCAGCAGCTCCACAGGGACCGGAAACACCATATATTTT.

This clone was found a few times. This chain links TRBV6-4 with TRBJ2-2, with 7 bases matching TRBD2. Germline trimming cut 1 base from V and 1 base from J; bases unmatched to any gene: 12. Germline V gives CDR1 MRHNA, CDR2 SNTAGT. This CDR3 is 19 amino acids long. CDR3 protein: CASSDFPLADQLNTGELFF. In nucleotides, the CDR3 is TGTGCCAGCAGTGACTTCCCCCTAGCGGATCAGCTGAACACCGGGGAGCTGTTTTTT.

The chain links TRBV13 to TRBJ2-1; no firm D call. Germline values: CDR1 PRHDT, CDR2 FYEKMQ (reference sequence). The CDR3 runs 13 residues. V gave up 5 bases and J gave up 7 bases, with 12 bases separating them. CDR3 residues: CASSGRGRNEQFF. In DNA form, the CDR3 reads TGTGCCAGCAGCGGGCGAGGACGAAATGAGCAGTTCTTC.

The chain couples TRBV11-1 to TRBJ1-1, with TRBD1 identical over 7 bases. From germline, CDR1 is SGHAT and CDR2 FQDESV (reference sequence). This CDR3 region has 14 residues. V shed 8 bases, J shed 1 base, and the junction held 7 bases outside the gene matches. This chain's CDR3 is CASRPRDRNTEAFF. Written as DNA, the CDR3 is TGTGCCAGCCGCCCAAGGGACAGGAACACTGAAGCTTTCTTT.

CDR3 bases: TGTGCCAGCAGCGCGGGAGGAATCTCTGGAAACACCATATATTTT. Translated: CASSAGGISGNTIYF. This chain links TRBV9 with TRBJ1-3; no clear D gene. Germline loops: CDR1 SGDLS, CDR2 YYNGEE. The CDR3 length is 15 residues. V dropped 3 bases and J dropped 0 bases, with 10 bases sitting between them.

This chain joins TRBV2 and TRBJ1-3; tentative D call: TRBD1 (5 bases). Trimming left V 7 bases short and J 3 bases short, with 16 bases between. The V gene's germline CDR1 is SNHLY and CDR2 FYNNEI. This CDR3 spans 15 amino acids. The CDR3 region is CASIPGQGGGNTIYF. CDR3 DNA sequence: TGTGCCAGCATCCCGGGGCAGGGCGGTGGAAACACCATATATTTT.

This CDR3 reads CASSKRHRRALNTDTQYF. The CDR3 DNA is TGTGCCAGCAGCAAAAGGCATAGGAGGGCCTTGAACACAGATACGCAGTATTTT. The V gene is TRBV21-1, the J gene TRBJ2-3; the table's D gene call, TRBD2, was not cross checked with the DNA. TRBV21-1 is labeled a pseudogene. There are 18 residues in the CDR3.

The rearrangement links TRBV4-2 to TRBJ2-1; TRBD2 matches at 7 bases. This CDR3 comprises 17 residues. Germline V gene data show CDR1 as LGHNA and CDR2 as YNFKEQ. V was clipped by 1 base and J by 0 bases; unmatched bases: 6. The CDR3 nucleotides are TGTGCCAGCAGCCAAGTGTTTGGCGGGAGCTCCTACAATGAGCAGTTCTTC. Translated: CASSQVFGGSSYNEQFF.

The chain recombines TRBV28 with TRBJ2-3; 12 positions match TRBD2. V was pared by 5 bases and J by 4 bases, with 10 bases of the junction left unmatched. Germline CDR1 MDHEN, CDR2 SYDVKM. The CDR3 contains 17 residues. CDR3 sequence reads: CASSPGLAGSGADTQYF. The CDR3 DNA is TGTGCCAGCAGTCCCGGACTAGCGGGGTCGGGGGCAGATACGCAGTATTTT.

The rearrangement links TRBV21-1 to TRBJ2-5. TRBV21-1 is labeled a pseudogene. The length of the CDR3 is 16 residues. The CDR3 sequence: CACRGERGELQETQYF. The CDR3 bases are TGTGCCTGCAGAGGGGAAAGGGGGGAACTCCAAGAGACCCAGTACTTC.

The chain joins TRBV5-5 to TRBJ2-7; D might be TRBD2 (5 bases). The CDR3 contains 13 residues. Germline assignment: CDR1 SGHKS and CDR2 YYEKEE (reference sequence). Trimming took 2 bases from V and 0 from J, leaving 6 bases between them. CDR3 protein: CASSFRDSYEQYF. Here the CDR3 DNA reads TGTGCCAGCAGCTTCCGGGACTCCTACGAGCAGTACTTC. Together with reference TRBV5-5 and TRBJ2-7, the CDR3 gives the full variable domain: DAGVTQSPTHLIKTRGQQVTLRCSPISGHKSVSWYQQVLGQGPQFIFQYYEKEERGRGNFPDRFSARQFPNYSSELNVNALLLGDSALYLCASSFRDSYEQYFGPGTRLTVT.

This clone was seen only a few times. The chain combines TRBV9 with TRBJ1-2; 8 bases match TRBD1. Germline CDR1 reads SGDLS; CDR2 reads YYNGEE. The CDR3 extends over 17 amino acids. The V segment lost 1 base and the J segment 5 bases; nucleotides outside the gene matches: 13. The CDR3 protein is CASSVTGTGGYGYGYTF. Here the CDR3 DNA reads TGTGCCAGCAGCGTAACCGGGACAGGAGGTTATGGGTATGGCTACACCTTC.

The chain recombines TRBV12-5 with TRBJ1-1, with 8 nucleotides matching TRBD1. The germline CDR1 and CDR2 sequences are LGHNT and FRNRAP. Trimming at V came to 7 bases and at J to 0 bases, leaving 13 bases not matched to a gene. This CDR3 comprises 17 residues. CDR3 coding DNA: TGTGCTAGTGCCTCAGGGGGCGGTCCCCTTGTGAACACTGAAGCTTTCTTT. Translation: CASASGGGPLVNTEAFF. The complete variable domain, with remaining parts taken from reference TRBV12-5 and TRBJ1-1, reads DARVTQTPRHKVTEMGQEVTMRCQPILGHNTVFWYRQTMMQGLELLAYFRNRAPLDDSGMPKDRFSAEMPDATLATLKIQPSEPRDSAVYFCASASGGGPLVNTEAFFGQGTRLTVV.

The gene calls are TRBV30 and TRBJ2-7; D is unresolved. This CDR3 is 11 amino acids long. Germline CDR1 reads GTSNPN; CDR2 reads SVGIG (reference sequence). Trimming pared 1 base from V and 4 bases from J, leaving 5 bases between. The CDR3 here is CAWSGRYEQYF. The CDR3 DNA is TGTGCCTGGAGTGGACGATACGAGCAGTACTTC.

This sequence joins TRBV7-8 and TRBJ2-1; unclear D gene. Germline assignment: CDR1 SGHVS and CDR2 FQNEAQ. The CDR3 contains 15 residues. The V end was cut by 1 base, the J end by 6 bases, with 13 bases between. The CDR3 region is CASSLEGWQANEQFF. CDR3 nucleotides: TGTGCCAGCAGCTTAGAGGGTTGGCAGGCCAATGAGCAGTTCTTC. Supplemented by reference TRBV7-8 and TRBJ2-1, the full variable domain reads GAGVSQSPRYKVAKRGQDVALRCDPISGHVSLFWYQQALGQGPEFLTYFQNEAQLDKSGLPSDRFFAERPEGSVSTLKIQRTQQEDSAVYLCASSLEGWQANEQFFGPGTRLTVL.

V is TRBV5-1 and J is TRBJ2-7; D gene ambiguous. Germline lookup yields CDR1 SGHRS and CDR2 YFSETQ. Trimming took 4 bases from V and 6 from J, leaving 14 bases between them. The CDR3 runs 13 residues. The CDR3 is CASSLGTTSEQYF. CDR3 nucleotides: TGCGCCAGCAGCCTAGGAACCACCTCCGAGCAGTACTTC.

The rearrangement links TRBV21-1 to TRBJ1-1; TRBD1 is the table's D call, not checked against the DNA. TRBV21-1 is termed a pseudogene. The CDR3 runs to 15 residues. The chain's CDR3 is CASSTLGHPNTEAFF. DNA for the CDR3: TGTGCCAGCAGCACCCTTGGGCACCCGAACACTGAAGCTTTCTTT.